These 2 T cell receptor beta chains originate from one sample sequenced in a study of T-cell memory formation after mild COVID-19. Each CDR3 protein is one row after TCRdb ran MiXCR on the 5' RACE reads. The repertoire includes 14,000 to 15,000 distinct CDR3 sequences, roughly a fifth of them detected once, and 50% to 70% sits in the top ten. The sample was PBMCs or a T cell subset sorted from them (not recorded which). Receptors originate from a man younger than 35 who had mild COVID-19 (a few samples of this study predate the infection). Cell type and time point are not known.

Here the CDR3 reads CASSFRRNTGELFF. CDR3 coding DNA: TGCGCCAGCAGCTTCCGCAGAAACACCGGGGAGCTGTTTTTT. The chain carries TRBV5-1 and TRBJ2-2; D is unresolved. Trimming cost V 2 bases and J 2 bases, with 7 bases left between them. The CDR3 extends over 14 amino acids. Germline values: CDR1 SGHRS, CDR2 YFSETQ.

This clonotype came up once. This chain uses TRBV10-1 with TRBJ2-3; D is tentatively TRBD1 or TRBD2 (5 bases each). The CDR3 is 15 residues long. From germline, CDR1 is WNHNN and CDR2 SYGVQD (reference sequence). V was cut by 4 bases and J by 6 bases, with 17 bases left in between. The CDR3 DNA is TGCGCCAGCAGTGTGCTTTCGGGCTGGGGGGATACGCAGTATTTT. Its protein product is CASSVLSGWGDTQYF.